This section outlines one T cell receptor (beta chain) sequence together with its context. Its recognized antigen is unknown. No clone much larger than this one lies a single base away; base qualities are absent. This sample was taken from a study of tumor T cells in aggressive B-cell lymphoma (dated by TCRdb to about 2017). From the cysteine through the phenylalanine, the CDR3 covers 14 amino acids. Only the CDR3 region is kept as DNA, spanning 42 bases read in frame from base 1. The germline V gene gives CDR1 as MGHRA and CDR2 as YSYEKL. Trimming leaves V shorter by 4 bases and J shorter by 2 bases, with the junction holding 2 bases beyond the gene matches. Library preparation employed the immunoSEQ multiplex PCR assay. TCRdb holds this immuneACCESS table with in-frame rearrangements only. Some clones are missing; in checked studies, unresolved V genes explain under half, and the rest has no known cause. This sample gives 9,000 to 13,000 clones in total; around 90% of them show up just once. Just over 3% of the sample is taken by the ten largest.

The receptor was isolated from an adult with diffuse large B cell lymphoma. The chain is encoded by TRBV4-1 joined to TRBJ2-7; TRBD1 fits 10 bases in the junction. The sample taken for sequencing was tumor tissue. CDR3 protein: CASSRGQGAYEQYF. The DNA is TGCGCCAGCAGCCGAGGACAGGGGGCCTACGAGCAGTACTTC.